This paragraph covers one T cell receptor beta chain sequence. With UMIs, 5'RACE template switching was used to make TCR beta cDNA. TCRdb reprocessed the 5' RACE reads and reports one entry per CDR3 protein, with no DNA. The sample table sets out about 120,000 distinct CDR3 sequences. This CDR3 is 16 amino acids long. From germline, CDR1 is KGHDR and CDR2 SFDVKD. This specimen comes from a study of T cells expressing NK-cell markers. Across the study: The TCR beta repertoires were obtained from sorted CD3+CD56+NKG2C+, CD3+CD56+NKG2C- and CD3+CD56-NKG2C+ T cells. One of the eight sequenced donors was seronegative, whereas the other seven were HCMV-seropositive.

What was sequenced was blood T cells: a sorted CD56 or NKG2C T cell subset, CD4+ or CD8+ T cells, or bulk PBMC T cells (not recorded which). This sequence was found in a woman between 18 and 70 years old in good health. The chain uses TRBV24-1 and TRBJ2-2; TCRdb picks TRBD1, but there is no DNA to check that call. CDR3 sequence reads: CATSDPGRPNTGELFF.